Listed below are T cell receptor beta chains from one sample, sequenced in a study of cytomegalovirus exposure and HLA in healthy donors. The assay was immunoSEQ multiplex PCR, and TCRdb's table has in-frame clones only and misses some. The sample holds over 100,000 clones, around four fifths seen once. The sequenced sample consisted of PBMCs. The receptors were sampled from a female donor in good health and CMV-seronegative. The CDR3 runs from the conserved cysteine through the conserved F or W. The D gene is left open where the match is weak. Expanded clones are given a class, and other clones once, few, many or no size at all.

cdr3_length: 13; j_call: TRBJ1-2; clone_size: -; d_call: -; v_call: TRBV5-1; cdr3_nt: TGCGCCAGCAGCTTGGGGGGCTTGGGCGGCTACACCTTC; cdr3_aa: CASSLGGLGGYTF
cdr3_length: 16; j_call: TRBJ1-1; clone_size: -; d_call: -; v_call: TRBV7-6; cdr3_nt: TGTGCCAGCAGCCCTAGCGGTGGAGGTCGAGACACTGAAGCTTTCTTT; cdr3_aa: CASSPSGGGRDTEAFF
cdr3_length: 15; j_call: TRBJ2-1; clone_size: few; d_call: TRBD2; v_call: TRBV7-9; cdr3_nt: TGTGCCAGCAGCCCGGAGCGGGAGATCTACAATGAGCAGTTCTTC; cdr3_aa: CASSPEREIYNEQFF
cdr3_length: 18; j_call: TRBJ2-6; clone_size: -; d_call: -; v_call: TRBV5-1; cdr3_nt: TGCGCCAGCAACTTGGTGGCAGGGGCTCGCTCTGGGGCCAACGTCCTGACTTTC; cdr3_aa: CASNLVAGARSGANVLTF
cdr3_length: 15; j_call: TRBJ2-7; clone_size: -; d_call: TRBD2; v_call: TRBV11-1; cdr3_nt: TGTGCCAGCAGCCCCCGAGCTAGCGGACACTACGAGCAGTACTTC; cdr3_aa: CASSPRASGHYEQYF
cdr3_length: 17; j_call: TRBJ2-2; clone_size: -; d_call: TRBD1; v_call: TRBV5-6; cdr3_nt: TGTGCCAGCAGCTCGATAAAGACAGGGGCGAGCACCGGGGAGCTGTTTTTT; cdr3_aa: CASSSIKTGASTGELFF
cdr3_length: 11; j_call: TRBJ2-5; clone_size: once; d_call: -; v_call: TRBV11-2; cdr3_nt: TGTGCCAGCAGCTTACATGAGACCCAGTACTTC; cdr3_aa: CASSLHETQYF
cdr3_length: 16; j_call: TRBJ2-6; clone_size: few; d_call: -; v_call: TRBV18; cdr3_nt: TGTGCCAGCTCACCCCAAGCTCCCTCTGGGGCCAACGTCCTGACTTTC; cdr3_aa: CASSPQAPSGANVLTF
cdr3_length: 16; j_call: TRBJ2-2; clone_size: -; d_call: TRBD1; v_call: TRBV5-4; cdr3_nt: TGTGCCAGCAGCCCGGGGACAGGGAGAGACACCGGGGAGCTGTTTTTT; cdr3_aa: CASSPGTGRDTGELFF
cdr3_length: 17; j_call: TRBJ1-4; clone_size: -; d_call: TRBD1; v_call: TRBV14; cdr3_nt: TGTGCCAGCAGCGCAACAGGAAACAGGGGCCTTATTGAAAAACTGTTTTTT; cdr3_aa: CASSATGNRGLIEKLFF
cdr3_length: 16; j_call: TRBJ2-7; clone_size: once; d_call: TRBD1; v_call: TRBV28; cdr3_nt: TGTGCCAGCAGTTACAAACCCGGGACAGGGGGAAACGAGCAGTACTTC; cdr3_aa: CASSYKPGTGGNEQYF
cdr3_length: 12; j_call: TRBJ2-7; clone_size: once; d_call: TRBD1; v_call: TRBV30; cdr3_nt: TGTGCCTGGACAGGGGGCTCCCACGAGCAGTACTTC; cdr3_aa: CAWTGGSHEQYF
cdr3_length: 14; j_call: TRBJ2-2; clone_size: -; d_call: TRBD1; v_call: TRBV28; cdr3_nt: TGTGCCAGCAGTCCGACAGGGGGCACCGGGGAGCTGTTTTTT; cdr3_aa: CASSPTGGTGELFF
cdr3_length: 17; j_call: TRBJ2-1; clone_size: once; d_call: TRBD2; v_call: TRBV4-3; cdr3_nt: TGCGCCAGCAGCCCGGGACTAGCGGGAGTTTCCTACAATGAGCAGTTCTTC; cdr3_aa: CASSPGLAGVSYNEQFF
cdr3_length: 14; j_call: TRBJ2-7; clone_size: -; d_call: -; v_call: TRBV4-1; cdr3_nt: TGCGCCAGCAGCCACAGGCCGATATCCTACGAGCAGTACTTC; cdr3_aa: CASSHRPISYEQYF
cdr3_length: 14; j_call: TRBJ2-2; clone_size: once; d_call: -; v_call: TRBV28; cdr3_nt: TGTGCCAGCAGTTTATCAGGGGACACCGGGGAGCTGTTTTTT; cdr3_aa: CASSLSGDTGELFF
cdr3_length: 14; j_call: TRBJ2-7; clone_size: -; d_call: TRBD2; v_call: TRBV19; cdr3_nt: TGTGCCAGTAGTATGGCTGGGAGGGCGGACGAGCAGTACTTC; cdr3_aa: CASSMAGRADEQYF
cdr3_length: 14; j_call: TRBJ2-5; clone_size: once; d_call: TRBD2; v_call: TRBV30; cdr3_nt: TGTGCCTGGAGAGCTAGCGGGAGGCAAGAGACCCAGTACTTC; cdr3_aa: CAWRASGRQETQYF
cdr3_length: 15; j_call: TRBJ2-5; clone_size: -; d_call: TRBD2; v_call: TRBV2; cdr3_nt: TGTGCCAGCAGTACGGGACTAGCGGGTGGGGAGACCCAGTACTTC; cdr3_aa: CASSTGLAGGETQYF
cdr3_length: 15; j_call: TRBJ2-1; clone_size: -; d_call: TRBD2; v_call: TRBV9; cdr3_nt: TGTGCCAGCAGCAGGCGACTAGCGGGAGGTAATGAGCAGTTCTTC; cdr3_aa: CASSRRLAGGNEQFF
cdr3_length: 14; j_call: TRBJ1-1; clone_size: -; d_call: -; v_call: TRBV28; cdr3_nt: TGTGCCAGCAGCTACCGCGGGGACGTGGGGAGGGCTTTCTTT; cdr3_aa: CASSYRGDVGRAFF
cdr3_length: 12; j_call: TRBJ1-1; clone_size: -; d_call: -; v_call: TRBV28; cdr3_nt: TGTGCCAGCAGCTCTGGACAGTCAGAAGCTTTCTTT; cdr3_aa: CASSSGQSEAFF
cdr3_length: 14; j_call: TRBJ1-1; clone_size: -; d_call: -; v_call: TRBV7-3; cdr3_nt: TGTGCCAGCAGTCCGACAAGAAATTACTCCGAAGCTTTCTTT; cdr3_aa: CASSPTRNYSEAFF
cdr3_length: 16; j_call: TRBJ2-7; clone_size: -; d_call: TRBD2; v_call: TRBV27; cdr3_nt: TGTGCCAGCAGTGCCGGACTAGCGGTTTTAGGGTACGAGCAGTACTTC; cdr3_aa: CASSAGLAVLGYEQYF
cdr3_length: 16; j_call: TRBJ2-1; clone_size: -; d_call: TRBD2; v_call: TRBV5-8; cdr3_nt: TGTGCCAGCAGCTTATCGGGACTAGCGGGCTACAATGAGCAGTTCTTC; cdr3_aa: CASSLSGLAGYNEQFF
cdr3_length: 16; j_call: TRBJ1-4; clone_size: -; d_call: TRBD1; v_call: TRBV28; cdr3_nt: TGTGCCAGCAGCTTCCCGGGACAGGGCTTTAATGAAAAACTGTTTTTT; cdr3_aa: CASSFPGQGFNEKLFF
cdr3_length: 12; j_call: TRBJ1-4; clone_size: once; d_call: -; v_call: TRBV29-1; cdr3_nt: TGCAGCGTTGAAGGGGCAGATGAAAAACTGTTTTTT; cdr3_aa: CSVEGADEKLFF
cdr3_length: 12; j_call: TRBJ1-4; clone_size: once; d_call: -; v_call: TRBV7-2; cdr3_nt: TGTGCCAGCAGTTCCCAGGGGGAAAAACTGTTTTTT; cdr3_aa: CASSSQGEKLFF
cdr3_length: 15; j_call: TRBJ2-7; clone_size: few; d_call: TRBD2; v_call: TRBV28; cdr3_nt: TGTGCCAGCAGCCCCCATGGGACTAGCTCCTACGAGCAGTACTTC; cdr3_aa: CASSPHGTSSYEQYF
cdr3_length: 14; j_call: TRBJ2-7; clone_size: -; d_call: -; v_call: TRBV18; cdr3_nt: TGTGCCAGCTCACCCCAAGCGGAGTTCTACGAGCAGTACTTC; cdr3_aa: CASSPQAEFYEQYF
cdr3_length: 15; j_call: TRBJ1-1; clone_size: -; d_call: TRBD1; v_call: TRBV19; cdr3_nt: TGTGCCAGTAGTGCAGACAGGGAGATGAACACTGAAGCTTTCTTT; cdr3_aa: CASSADREMNTEAFF
cdr3_length: 16; j_call: TRBJ2-7; clone_size: -; d_call: TRBD2; v_call: TRBV4-3; cdr3_nt: TGCGCCAGCAGCCCAAGGACTAGCGGGAGTCGCTACGAGCAGTACTTC; cdr3_aa: CASSPRTSGSRYEQYF
cdr3_length: 14; j_call: TRBJ2-7; clone_size: -; d_call: -; v_call: TRBV7-9; cdr3_nt: TGTACCACCGAGGGCTCGGGGAAAGGTGACGAGCAGTACTTC; cdr3_aa: CTTEGSGKGDEQYF
cdr3_length: 16; j_call: TRBJ2-1; clone_size: -; d_call: TRBD2; v_call: TRBV15; cdr3_nt: TGTGCCACCAGCAGGAAGCCGGGACTAGTCAGCAATGAGCAGTTCTTC; cdr3_aa: CATSRKPGLVSNEQFF
cdr3_length: 13; j_call: TRBJ2-2; clone_size: -; d_call: TRBD1; v_call: TRBV27; cdr3_nt: TGTGCCAGCAGGGACAGGGCGAACGGGGAGCTGTTTTTT; cdr3_aa: CASRDRANGELFF